A selection of T cell receptor beta chains follows, all from one sample in a study of T cell changes during pregnancy in multiple sclerosis. Using immunoSEQ multiplex PCR, the repertoire was profiled, and TCRdb retains in-frame clones only, with some absent. Among almost 65,000 clones listed, about 92% were seen once. The specimen comprised peripheral blood, sampled in the first trimester of pregnancy. The receptor source for this set is a female donor with multiple sclerosis, enrolled in a pregnancy study. The CDR3 runs from the conserved cysteine through the conserved F or W. The D gene is left open where the match is weak. A row's size may be missing; if present it is once, few, many or a size class.

clone_size	v_call	cdr3_length	d_call	j_call	cdr3_aa	cdr3_nt
.	TRBV2	15	TRBD2	TRBJ2-5	CASSDKRGGVETQYF	TGTGCCAGCAGTGACAAACGGGGGGGAGTAGAGACCCAGTACTTC
.	TRBV9	15	TRBD1	TRBJ2-1	CASSPGQGRYNEQFF	TGTGCCAGCAGCCCCGGACAGGGCAGATACAATGAGCAGTTCTTC
.	TRBV10-2	15	TRBD2	TRBJ2-1	CASSESAGGLDEQFF	TGCGCCAGCAGTGAGAGTGCGGGAGGTCTAGATGAGCAGTTCTTC
.	TRBV4-3	15	.	TRBJ1-1	CASSQTQGPNTEAFF	TGCGCCAGCAGCCAGACTCAGGGGCCCAACACTGAAGCTTTCTTT
.	TRBV4-1	15	.	TRBJ2-2	CASSYHLGRAGELFF	TGCGCCAGCAGCTATCATCTCGGGAGAGCCGGGGAGCTGTTTTTT
.	TRBV5-6	16	.	TRBJ1-4	CASSVYRLATNEKLFF	TGTGCCAGCAGCGTATACAGGCTTGCAACTAATGAAAAACTGTTTTTT
.	TRBV7-2	14	.	TRBJ2-3	CASSRSALTDTQYF	TGTGCCAGCAGCCGTAGCGCGTTAACAGATACGCAGTATTTT
.	TRBV27	15	TRBD1	TRBJ1-2	CASSLVGQPSKGYTF	TGTGCCAGCAGTTTAGTGGGACAGCCTTCTAAAGGCTACACCTTC
.	TRBV29-1	13	TRBD1	TRBJ2-1	CSVAQTGNNEQFF	TGCAGCGTCGCCCAGACAGGGAACAATGAGCAGTTCTTC
.	TRBV30	19	.	TRBJ2-6	CAWSVQLYRKVQGANVLTF	TGTGCCTGGAGTGTACAACTTTACAGAAAGGTACAAGGGGCCAACGTCCTGACTTTC
.	TRBV6-1	15	.	TRBJ1-5	CASSDLTRNNQPQHF	TGTGCCAGCAGTGATTTGACAAGGAATAATCAGCCCCAGCATTTT
.	TRBV6-1	12	TRBD1	TRBJ2-7	CASTLDRGPQYF	TGTGCCAGCACCCTTGACAGGGGCCCCCAGTACTTC
.	TRBV2	13	.	TRBJ2-7	CASSRDFSYEQYF	TGTGCCAGCAGTAGGGACTTCTCCTACGAGCAGTACTTC
once	TRBV5-4	16	.	TRBJ2-1	CASSLARQGAYNEQFF	TGTGCCAGCAGCTTGGCCAGGCAGGGCGCCTACAATGAGCAGTTCTTC
.	TRBV28	15	.	TRBJ2-3	CASSGSVGRRLTQYF	TGTGCCAGCAGTGGATCGGTTGGCCGGCGACTCACGCAGTATTTT
.	TRBV19	17	.	TRBJ2-2	CASSIRGSGGGTGELFF	TGTGCCAGTAGTATACGGGGGAGTGGGGGAGGCACCGGGGAGCTGTTTTTT
.	TRBV7-3	15	.	TRBJ1-2	CASSLNPGSNYGYTF	TGTGCCAGCAGCTTAAACCCGGGATCTAACTATGGCTACACCTTC
.	TRBV29-1	16	.	TRBJ1-2	CSVPLFASSSNYGYTF	TGCAGCGTTCCCCTGTTTGCCAGTTCCTCTAACTATGGCTACACCTTC